The rows below give T cell receptor beta chains drawn from one sample of a study of cytomegalovirus exposure and HLA in healthy donors. The table came from immunoSEQ multiplex PCR; TCRdb's copy has only in-frame clones and leaves some out. The table includes around 150,000 clones, 75% detected once. The sequencing sample was made of PBMCs. Receptor source: a man younger than 35 in good health and CMV-seropositive. The CDR3 runs from the conserved cysteine through the conserved F or W. The order of the fields is D gene, V gene, J gene, clone size, CDR3 DNA, CDR3 protein. The D gene is left open where the match is weak. Clone size appears in some rows only: once, few, many, or a class for an expanded clone.

D gene: TRBD1; V gene: TRBV4-1; J gene: TRBJ2-7; clone size: few; CDR3 DNA: TGCGCCAGCAGCCTTGACAGGGGTTACGAGCAGTACTTC; CDR3 protein: CASSLDRGYEQYF
D gene: TRBD1; V gene: TRBV7-9; J gene: TRBJ1-4; clone size: once; CDR3 DNA: TGTGCCAGCAGCTTTACCGGGACAGTGGGTAAACTGTTTTTT; CDR3 protein: CASSFTGTVGKLFF
D gene: NA; V gene: TRBV5-6; J gene: TRBJ1-1; clone size: few; CDR3 DNA: TGTGCCAGCAGCTCCACCACTGTGCGGCCTGAAGCTTTCTTT; CDR3 protein: CASSSTTVRPEAFF
D gene: NA; V gene: TRBV6-5; J gene: TRBJ2-7; clone size: NA; CDR3 DNA: TGTGCCAGCAGGCCTAAAGACAACTACGAGCAGTACTTC; CDR3 protein: CASRPKDNYEQYF
D gene: NA; V gene: TRBV9; J gene: TRBJ2-7; clone size: once; CDR3 DNA: TGTGCCAGCAGCCCCCGACTAGAAACCTACGAGCAGTACTTC; CDR3 protein: CASSPRLETYEQYF
D gene: NA; V gene: TRBV28; J gene: TRBJ1-5; clone size: NA; CDR3 DNA: TGTGCCAGCAGTTTCGGTAGCAATCAGCCCCAGCATTTT; CDR3 protein: CASSFGSNQPQHF
D gene: TRBD2; V gene: TRBV27; J gene: TRBJ2-7; clone size: NA; CDR3 DNA: TGTGCCAGCAGACCTACTAGCGGGAGGGCCTACGAGCAGTACTTC; CDR3 protein: CASRPTSGRAYEQYF
D gene: TRBD2; V gene: TRBV5-4; J gene: TRBJ2-1; clone size: NA; CDR3 DNA: TGTGCCAGCAGCTTGAGCGGGACTTGGAATGAGCAGTTCTTC; CDR3 protein: CASSLSGTWNEQFF
D gene: TRBD2; V gene: TRBV4-2; J gene: TRBJ2-1; clone size: few; CDR3 DNA: TGTGCCAGCAGCCAAGGGGGCGGGGTGGAGCTAGCGGCGAACAATGAGCAGTTCTTC; CDR3 protein: CASSQGGGVELAANNEQFF
D gene: NA; V gene: TRBV2; J gene: TRBJ2-7; clone size: NA; CDR3 DNA: TGTGCCAGCAGAGTATCCTACGAGCAGTACTTC; CDR3 protein: CASRVSYEQYF
D gene: NA; V gene: TRBV30; J gene: TRBJ1-1; clone size: NA; CDR3 DNA: TGTGCCTGGAGTGCGGGGTGGATTGAAGCTTTCTTT; CDR3 protein: CAWSAGWIEAFF
D gene: TRBD1; V gene: TRBV10-3; J gene: TRBJ1-4; clone size: once; CDR3 DNA: TGTGCCATCAGAGACCCGGGACAGCCAGGAGAGGAAAAACTGTTTTTT; CDR3 protein: CAIRDPGQPGEEKLFF
D gene: TRBD1; V gene: TRBV5-1; J gene: TRBJ1-2; clone size: NA; CDR3 DNA: TGCGCCAGCAGCTGGACTACAACCGGGACAGTTAACTATGGCTACACCTTC; CDR3 protein: CASSWTTTGTVNYGYTF
D gene: NA; V gene: TRBV9; J gene: TRBJ2-3; clone size: once; CDR3 DNA: TGTGCCAGCAGCGCGACAGATACGCAGTATTTT; CDR3 protein: CASSATDTQYF
D gene: NA; V gene: TRBV28; J gene: TRBJ1-1; clone size: NA; CDR3 DNA: TGTGCCAGCAGTACTACAGGGCGAATAGCTTTCTTT; CDR3 protein: CASSTTGRIAFF
D gene: TRBD2; V gene: TRBV19; J gene: TRBJ2-7; clone size: few; CDR3 DNA: TGTGCCAGTAACCCGTGGAGGGGATTAGGGACTAGCGGGATGGCCCGTTACGAGCAGTACTTC; CDR3 protein: CASNPWRGLGTSGMARYEQYF
D gene: TRBD2; V gene: TRBV6-1; J gene: TRBJ2-7; clone size: NA; CDR3 DNA: TGTGCCAGCAGTGAAAGGCTAGCGGGAGCGGGTGAGCAGTACTTC; CDR3 protein: CASSERLAGAGEQYF
D gene: TRBD2; V gene: TRBV7-9; J gene: TRBJ2-1; clone size: few; CDR3 DNA: TGTGCCAGCAGCTGGGGACTAGCGACGAGCGGCGAGCAGTTCTTC; CDR3 protein: CASSWGLATSGEQFF
D gene: TRBD2; V gene: TRBV5-4; J gene: TRBJ2-1; clone size: NA; CDR3 DNA: TGTGCCAGCAGCCCCGGGACTAGCGGGATTGGTGAGCAGTTCTTC; CDR3 protein: CASSPGTSGIGEQFF
D gene: TRBD1; V gene: TRBV27; J gene: TRBJ2-7; clone size: NA; CDR3 DNA: TGTGCCAGCAGTTTATTTCCAGGGGGAACCTACGAGCAGTACTTC; CDR3 protein: CASSLFPGGTYEQYF
D gene: NA; V gene: TRBV27; J gene: TRBJ2-3; clone size: NA; CDR3 DNA: TGTGCCAGCAGTTTATTCCAAGGGAGCAGCGGGTATTTT; CDR3 protein: CASSLFQGSSGYF
D gene: NA; V gene: TRBV5-1; J gene: TRBJ2-1; clone size: NA; CDR3 DNA: TGCGCCAGCAGCTTGGGTTCGGGACTCAACAATGAGCAGTTCTTC; CDR3 protein: CASSLGSGLNNEQFF
D gene: TRBD2; V gene: TRBV5-1; J gene: TRBJ2-7; clone size: NA; CDR3 DNA: TGCGCCAGCAGCTCACTGCCGCTAGCGGGAATGAGCTCCTACGAGCAGTACTTC; CDR3 protein: CASSSLPLAGMSSYEQYF
D gene: TRBD1; V gene: TRBV23-1; J gene: TRBJ1-1; clone size: NA; CDR3 DNA: TGCGCCAGCAGGGGATGGACAGGGGAAATTGACACTGAAGCTTTCTTT; CDR3 protein: CASRGWTGEIDTEAFF
D gene: NA; V gene: TRBV6-1; J gene: TRBJ2-3; clone size: few; CDR3 DNA: TGTGCCAGCAGTGACATCGGTGGGGCCCCGGATACGCAGTATTTT; CDR3 protein: CASSDIGGAPDTQYF
D gene: TRBD2; V gene: TRBV14; J gene: TRBJ2-7; clone size: NA; CDR3 DNA: TGTGCCAGCAGCTTCGGACTAGCGGGGGCCTACGAGCAGTACTTC; CDR3 protein: CASSFGLAGAYEQYF
D gene: NA; V gene: TRBV6-6; J gene: TRBJ1-4; clone size: NA; CDR3 DNA: TGTGCCAGCATCGCGAACGGGGGGCTTAAGGAAAAACTGTTTTTT; CDR3 protein: CASIANGGLKEKLFF
D gene: NA; V gene: TRBV6-5; J gene: TRBJ1-1; clone size: NA; CDR3 DNA: TGTGCCAGCAGTGAAGGTGGGGGCGAGAGAACTTTCTTT; CDR3 protein: CASSEGGGERTFF
D gene: NA; V gene: TRBV7-9; J gene: TRBJ1-4; clone size: NA; CDR3 DNA: TGTTCCAGCAGCTTAGGGGTAGGGGATCAGGAAAAACTGTTTTTT; CDR3 protein: CSSSLGVGDQEKLFF
D gene: NA; V gene: TRBV5-1; J gene: TRBJ2-1; clone size: once; CDR3 DNA: TGCGCCAGCAGCGGGAGTGGTAATGAGCAGTTCTTC; CDR3 protein: CASSGSGNEQFF
D gene: NA; V gene: TRBV7-6; J gene: TRBJ2-1; clone size: NA; CDR3 DNA: TGTGCCAGCAGCTTAGATCTGCTAGCCGCTATAAATGAGCAGTTCTTC; CDR3 protein: CASSLDLLAAINEQFF
D gene: NA; V gene: TRBV6-5; J gene: TRBJ2-3; clone size: NA; CDR3 DNA: TGTGCCAGCAGTTACTCAATGGCAGGGGTTGAGGATACGCAGTATTTT; CDR3 protein: CASSYSMAGVEDTQYF
D gene: TRBD1; V gene: TRBV5-1; J gene: TRBJ2-5; clone size: NA; CDR3 DNA: TGCGCCAGCAGCATTGGGACAGGGGTGCGGGGAGAGACCCAGTACTTC; CDR3 protein: CASSIGTGVRGETQYF
D gene: TRBD2; V gene: TRBV6-5; J gene: TRBJ2-7; clone size: few; CDR3 DNA: TGTGCCAGCAGTCCGCGACTAGCGGGAGTAGGGGAGCAGTACTTC; CDR3 protein: CASSPRLAGVGEQYF
D gene: NA; V gene: TRBV5-6; J gene: TRBJ2-3; clone size: NA; CDR3 DNA: TGTGCCAGCAGCCTCGGACAGCCCACAGATACGCAGTATTTT; CDR3 protein: CASSLGQPTDTQYF
D gene: NA; V gene: TRBV11-3; J gene: TRBJ2-1; clone size: NA; CDR3 DNA: TGTGCCAGCAGCATAAGACTGGGGACTCCCCAGTTCTTC; CDR3 protein: CASSIRLGTPQFF
D gene: NA; V gene: TRBV18; J gene: TRBJ1-5; clone size: once; CDR3 DNA: TGTGCCAGCATGGACAGAACCAGCAATCAGCCCCAGCATTTT; CDR3 protein: CASMDRTSNQPQHF
D gene: NA; V gene: TRBV9; J gene: TRBJ1-3; clone size: NA; CDR3 DNA: TGTGCCAGCAGCTCCCGAGGGGGGGGGACCTCTGGAAACACCATATATTTT; CDR3 protein: CASSSRGGGTSGNTIYF
D gene: TRBD1; V gene: TRBV9; J gene: TRBJ2-4; clone size: NA; CDR3 DNA: TGTGCCAGCAGCGTTTCGGGGACAGGGATTAACATTCAGTACTTC; CDR3 protein: CASSVSGTGINIQYF
D gene: TRBD2; V gene: TRBV2; J gene: TRBJ2-1; clone size: NA; CDR3 DNA: TGTGCCAGCAGTGAAGCGAAGGTCCCGGGACTAGCGGAGGGGAATGAGCAGTTCTTC; CDR3 protein: CASSEAKVPGLAEGNEQFF
D gene: TRBD1; V gene: TRBV28; J gene: TRBJ2-7; clone size: once; CDR3 DNA: TGTGCCAGCAGTGAAGCCGGGACAGGGGGACACGAGCAGTACTTC; CDR3 protein: CASSEAGTGGHEQYF
D gene: TRBD1; V gene: TRBV19; J gene: TRBJ1-2; clone size: NA; CDR3 DNA: TGTGCCAGTAGTATTACGGGACAGAGAATTTATGGCTACACCTTC; CDR3 protein: CASSITGQRIYGYTF
D gene: TRBD1; V gene: TRBV5-1; J gene: TRBJ1-4; clone size: NA; CDR3 DNA: TGCGCCAGCAGCACGGGACAGGGTAGTGAAAAACTGTTTTTT; CDR3 protein: CASSTGQGSEKLFF
D gene: TRBD2; V gene: TRBV30; J gene: TRBJ2-7; clone size: NA; CDR3 DNA: TGTGCCTGGAGTGCGGCTAGCGGGAGTTTGGTCTGGGACGAGCAGTACTTC; CDR3 protein: CAWSAASGSLVWDEQYF
D gene: NA; V gene: TRBV5-1; J gene: TRBJ2-1; clone size: NA; CDR3 DNA: TGCGCCAGCAGGCTGACTACCTACAATGAGCAGTTCTTC; CDR3 protein: CASRLTTYNEQFF
D gene: TRBD1; V gene: TRBV30; J gene: TRBJ1-3; clone size: few; CDR3 DNA: TGTGCCTGGCGCCGGGACAGAAACGGAAACACCATATATTTT; CDR3 protein: CAWRRDRNGNTIYF
D gene: NA; V gene: TRBV7-3; J gene: TRBJ2-2; clone size: NA; CDR3 DNA: TGTGCCAGCAGCTTCCGACAGGCAAACACCGGGGAGCTGTTTTTT; CDR3 protein: CASSFRQANTGELFF
D gene: NA; V gene: TRBV18; J gene: TRBJ2-1; clone size: few; CDR3 DNA: TGTGCCAGCTCACCGCGGGCCTTAGCGACACCTTCATACAATGAGCAGTTCTTC; CDR3 protein: CASSPRALATPSYNEQFF
D gene: TRBD2; V gene: TRBV5-4; J gene: TRBJ2-3; clone size: NA; CDR3 DNA: TGTGCCAGCAGCTCCGGCGGGAGTTGGGATACGCAGTATTTT; CDR3 protein: CASSSGGSWDTQYF
D gene: NA; V gene: TRBV6-5; J gene: TRBJ1-4; clone size: NA; CDR3 DNA: TGTGCCAGCAGTTTTACAAATGAAAAACTGTTTTTT; CDR3 protein: CASSFTNEKLFF
D gene: TRBD1; V gene: TRBV28; J gene: TRBJ2-3; clone size: NA; CDR3 DNA: TGTGCCAGTTCCCCTTCCGGGACAGGGGGCAGAGATACGCAGTATTTT; CDR3 protein: CASSPSGTGGRDTQYF
D gene: TRBD1; V gene: TRBV7-2; J gene: TRBJ2-7; clone size: NA; CDR3 DNA: TGTGCCAGCAGCTTTATCGGGACAGGGGGCTACGAGCAGTACTTC; CDR3 protein: CASSFIGTGGYEQYF
D gene: TRBD2; V gene: TRBV7-8; J gene: TRBJ2-7; clone size: once; CDR3 DNA: TGTGCCAGCAGCCCGGGGACTAGCGGTCCCTACGAGCAGTACTTC; CDR3 protein: CASSPGTSGPYEQYF